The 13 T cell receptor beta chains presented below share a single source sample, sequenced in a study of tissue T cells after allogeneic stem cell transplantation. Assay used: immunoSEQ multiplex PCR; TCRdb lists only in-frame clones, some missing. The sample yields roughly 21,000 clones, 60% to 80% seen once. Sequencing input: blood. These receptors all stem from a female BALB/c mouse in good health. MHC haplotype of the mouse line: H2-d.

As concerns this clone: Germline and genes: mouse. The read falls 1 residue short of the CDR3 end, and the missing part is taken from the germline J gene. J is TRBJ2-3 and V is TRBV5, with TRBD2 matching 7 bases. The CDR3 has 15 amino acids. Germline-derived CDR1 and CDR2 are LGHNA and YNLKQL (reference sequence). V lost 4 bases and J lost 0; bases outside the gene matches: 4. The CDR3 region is CASSPGWGSAETLYF. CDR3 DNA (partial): TGTGCCAGCAGCCCCGGCTGGGGGAGTGCAGAAACGCTGTAT.

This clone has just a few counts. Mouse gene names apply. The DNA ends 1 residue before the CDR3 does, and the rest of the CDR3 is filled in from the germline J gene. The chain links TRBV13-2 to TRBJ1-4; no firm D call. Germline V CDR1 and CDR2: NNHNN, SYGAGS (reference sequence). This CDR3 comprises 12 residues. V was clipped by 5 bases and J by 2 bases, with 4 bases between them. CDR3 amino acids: CASGGSNERLFF. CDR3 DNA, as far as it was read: TGTGCCAGCGGGGGGTCCAACGAAAGATTATTT.

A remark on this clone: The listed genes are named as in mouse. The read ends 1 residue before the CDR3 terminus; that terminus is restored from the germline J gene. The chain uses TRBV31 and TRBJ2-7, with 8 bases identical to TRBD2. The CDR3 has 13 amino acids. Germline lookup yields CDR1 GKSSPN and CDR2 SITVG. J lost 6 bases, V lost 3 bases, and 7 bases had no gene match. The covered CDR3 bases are TGTGCCTGGAGCCCCCGGGACTGGCCTGAACAGTAC. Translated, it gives CAWSPRDWPEQY. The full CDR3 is CAWSPRDWPEQYF. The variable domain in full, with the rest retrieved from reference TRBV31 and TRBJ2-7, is AQTIHQWPVAEIKAVGSPLSLGCTIKGKSSPNLYWYWQATGGTLQQLFYSITVGQVESVVQLNLSASRPKDDQFILSTEKLLLSHSGFYLCAWSPRDWPEQYFGPGTRLTVL.

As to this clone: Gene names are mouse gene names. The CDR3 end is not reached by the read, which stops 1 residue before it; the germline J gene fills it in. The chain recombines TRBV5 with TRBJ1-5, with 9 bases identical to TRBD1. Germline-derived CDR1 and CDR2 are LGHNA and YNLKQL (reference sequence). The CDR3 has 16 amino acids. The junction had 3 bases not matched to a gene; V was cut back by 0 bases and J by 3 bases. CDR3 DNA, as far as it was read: TGTGCCAGCAGCCAAGATGCGGGACAGGGCAACCAGGCTCCGCTT. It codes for CASSQDAGQGNQAPL. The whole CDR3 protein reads CASSQDAGQGNQAPLF.

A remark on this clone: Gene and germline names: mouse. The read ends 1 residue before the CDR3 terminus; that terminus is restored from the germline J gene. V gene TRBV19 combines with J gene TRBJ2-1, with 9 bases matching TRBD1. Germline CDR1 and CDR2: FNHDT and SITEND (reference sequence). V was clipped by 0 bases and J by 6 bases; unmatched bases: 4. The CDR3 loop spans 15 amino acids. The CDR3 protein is CASSIVQGAGAEQFF. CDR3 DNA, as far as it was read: TGTGCCAGCAGTATAGTACAGGGGGCGGGTGCTGAGCAGTTC.

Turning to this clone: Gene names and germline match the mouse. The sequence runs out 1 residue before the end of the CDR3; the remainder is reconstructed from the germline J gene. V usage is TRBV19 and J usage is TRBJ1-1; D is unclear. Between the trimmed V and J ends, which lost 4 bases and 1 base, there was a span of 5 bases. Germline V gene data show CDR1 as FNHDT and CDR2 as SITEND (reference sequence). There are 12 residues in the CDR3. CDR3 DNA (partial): TGTGCCAGCAGTGTGAGGAACACAGAAGTCTTC. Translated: CASSVRNTEVF. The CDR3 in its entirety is CASSVRNTEVFF.

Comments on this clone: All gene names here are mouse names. CDR3 DNA (partial): TGTGCCAGCAGCCAAGATCGGGTTCAGGCTCCGCTT. Protein product: CASSQDRVQAPL. In full, the CDR3 reads CASSQDRVQAPLF. The chain couples TRBV2 to TRBJ1-5, with D uncertain. With the read ending 1 residue before the CDR3 end, the germline J gene is used to fill in that end. Germline V gives CDR1 LGHNA, CDR2 YSYQKL. V was shortened by 0 bases and J by 7 bases, with 7 bases between the two germline ends. The CDR3 has 13 amino acids.

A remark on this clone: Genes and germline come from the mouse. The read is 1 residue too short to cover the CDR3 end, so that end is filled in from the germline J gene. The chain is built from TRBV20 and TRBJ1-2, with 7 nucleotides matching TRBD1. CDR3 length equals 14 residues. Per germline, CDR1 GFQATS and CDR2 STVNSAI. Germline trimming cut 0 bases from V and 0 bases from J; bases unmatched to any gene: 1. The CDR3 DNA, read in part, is TGTGGTGCTAGGGAGCAGGGGGCAAACTCCGACTACACC. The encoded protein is CGAREQGANSDYT. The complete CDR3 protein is CGAREQGANSDYTF.

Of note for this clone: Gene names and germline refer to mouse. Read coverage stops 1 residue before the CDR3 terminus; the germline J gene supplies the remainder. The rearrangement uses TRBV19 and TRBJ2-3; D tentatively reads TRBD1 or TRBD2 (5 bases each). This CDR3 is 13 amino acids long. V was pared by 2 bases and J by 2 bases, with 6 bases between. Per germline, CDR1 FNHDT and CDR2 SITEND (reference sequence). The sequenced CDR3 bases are TGTGCCAGCAGTATTGGGGCTGCAGAAACGCTGTAT. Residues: CASSIGAAETLY. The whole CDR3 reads CASSIGAAETLYF.

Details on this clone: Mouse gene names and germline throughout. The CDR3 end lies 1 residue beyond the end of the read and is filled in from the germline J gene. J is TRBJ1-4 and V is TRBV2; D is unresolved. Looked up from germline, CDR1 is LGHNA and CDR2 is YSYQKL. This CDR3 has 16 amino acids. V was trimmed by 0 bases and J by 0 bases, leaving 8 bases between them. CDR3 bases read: TGTGCCAGCAGCCAAGATAGACACATTTCCAACGAAAGATTATTT. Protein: CASSQDRHISNERLF. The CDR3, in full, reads CASSQDRHISNERLFF. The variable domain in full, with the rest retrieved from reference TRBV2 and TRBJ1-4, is DPKIIQKPKYLVAVTGSEKILICEQYLGHNAMYWYRQSAKKPLEFMFSYSYQKLMDNQTASSRFQPQSSKKNHLDLQITALKPDDSATYFCASSQDRHISNERLFFGHGTKLSVL.

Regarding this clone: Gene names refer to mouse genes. The CDR3 here is CASSIPPGQGGDTQYF. Incomplete CDR3 DNA: TGTGCCAGCAGCATCCCACCGGGACAGGGGGGAGACACCCAGTAC. J is TRBJ2-5 and V is TRBV13-3; the match to TRBD1 covers 11 bases. The read terminates 1 residue ahead of where the CDR3 ends, so the germline J gene completes it. With 5 bases clipped from V and 5 bases from J, the junction kept 10 bases outside the gene matches. Germline CDR1 reads NNHDY; CDR2 reads SYVADS. CDR3 length: 16 amino acids.

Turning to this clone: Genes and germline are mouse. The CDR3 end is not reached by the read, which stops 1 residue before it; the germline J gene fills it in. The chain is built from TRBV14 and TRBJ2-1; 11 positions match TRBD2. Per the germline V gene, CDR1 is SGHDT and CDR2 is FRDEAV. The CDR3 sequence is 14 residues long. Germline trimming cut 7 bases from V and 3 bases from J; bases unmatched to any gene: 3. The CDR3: CASQLGGRYAEQFF. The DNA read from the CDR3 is TGTGCCAGCCAACTGGGGGGGCGCTATGCTGAGCAGTTC.

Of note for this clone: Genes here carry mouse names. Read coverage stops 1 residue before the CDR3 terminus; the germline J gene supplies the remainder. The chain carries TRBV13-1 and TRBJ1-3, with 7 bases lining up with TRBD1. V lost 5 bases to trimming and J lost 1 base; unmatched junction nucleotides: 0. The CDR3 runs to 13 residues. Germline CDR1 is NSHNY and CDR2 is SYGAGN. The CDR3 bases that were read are TGTGCCAGCAGCAGGGGGTCTGGAAATACGCTCTAT. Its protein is CASSRGSGNTLY. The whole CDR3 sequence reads CASSRGSGNTLYF.